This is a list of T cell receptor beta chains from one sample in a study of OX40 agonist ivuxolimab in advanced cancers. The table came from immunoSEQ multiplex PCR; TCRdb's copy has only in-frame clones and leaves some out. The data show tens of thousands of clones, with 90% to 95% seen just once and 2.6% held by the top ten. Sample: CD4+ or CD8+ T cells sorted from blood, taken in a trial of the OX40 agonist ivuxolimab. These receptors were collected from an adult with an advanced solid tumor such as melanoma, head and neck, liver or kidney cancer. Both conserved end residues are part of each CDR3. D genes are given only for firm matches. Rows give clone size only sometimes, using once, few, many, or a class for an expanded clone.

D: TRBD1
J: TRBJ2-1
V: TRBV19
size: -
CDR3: CASRGDRGPGEQFF
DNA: TGTGCCAGTAGGGGGGACAGGGGGCCGGGTGAGCAGTTCTTC

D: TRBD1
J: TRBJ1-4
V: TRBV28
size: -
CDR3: CASSQPWTGAPTLNEKLFF
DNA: TGTGCCAGCAGCCAACCTTGGACAGGGGCCCCTACCCTTAATGAAAAACTGTTTTTT

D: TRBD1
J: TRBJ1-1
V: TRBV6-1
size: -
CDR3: CASNLQGVGTEAFF
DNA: TGTGCCAGCAACCTACAGGGGGTGGGGACTGAAGCTTTCTTT

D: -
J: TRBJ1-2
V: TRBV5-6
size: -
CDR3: CASSLRSNLNYGYTF
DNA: TGTGCCAGCAGCTTAAGATCAAATCTCAACTATGGCTACACCTTC

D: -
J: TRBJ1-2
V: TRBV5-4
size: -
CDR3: CASSPESGVSGYTF
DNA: TGTGCCAGCAGCCCAGAGTCGGGGGTCTCTGGCTACACCTTC

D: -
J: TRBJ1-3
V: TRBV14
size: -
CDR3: CASSPETAGNTIYF
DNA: TGTGCCAGCAGCCCGGAGACGGCCGGAAACACCATATATTTT

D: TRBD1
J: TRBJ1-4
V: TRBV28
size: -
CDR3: CASSPSGGSNEKLFF
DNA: TGTGCCAGCAGTCCTTCAGGGGGCTCTAATGAAAAACTGTTTTTT

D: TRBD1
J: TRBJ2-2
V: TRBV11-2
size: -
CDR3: CASRPTGGTGELFF
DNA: TGTGCCAGCAGACCGACAGGGGGCACCGGGGAGCTGTTTTTT

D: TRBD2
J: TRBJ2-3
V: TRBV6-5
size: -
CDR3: CATKAGTSGPRTQYF
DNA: TGTGCCACCAAAGCGGGGACTAGCGGTCCTAGGACGCAGTATTTT

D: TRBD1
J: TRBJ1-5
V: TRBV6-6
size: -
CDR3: CASSYGTGSQPQHF
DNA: TGTGCCAGCAGTTACGGGACAGGGAGTCAGCCCCAGCATTTT

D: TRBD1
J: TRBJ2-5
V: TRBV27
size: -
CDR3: CASSRRDRVKTQYF
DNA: TGTGCCAGCAGCCGCCGGGACAGGGTAAAGACCCAGTACTTC

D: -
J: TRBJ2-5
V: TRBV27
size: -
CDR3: CASSLRGDPMYQETQYF
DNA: TGTGCCAGCAGTTTAAGAGGGGACCCTATGTACCAAGAGACCCAGTACTTC

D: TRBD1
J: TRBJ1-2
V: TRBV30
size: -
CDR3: CAWSGGQGNSGYTF
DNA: TGTGCCTGGAGTGGCGGACAGGGAAATAGCGGCTACACCTTC

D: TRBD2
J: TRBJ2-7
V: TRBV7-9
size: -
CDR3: CASSRRGGLAGVEQYF
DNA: TGTGCCAGCAGCCGCCGAGGTGGACTAGCGGGAGTTGAGCAGTACTTC

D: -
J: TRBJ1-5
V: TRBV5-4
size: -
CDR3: CASSPEAGQPQHF
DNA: TGTGCCAGCAGCCCGGAGGCGGGTCAGCCCCAGCATTTT

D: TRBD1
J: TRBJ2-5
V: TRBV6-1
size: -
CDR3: CASTLGQGAGETQYF
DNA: TGTGCCAGCACCCTAGGGCAGGGGGCTGGAGAGACCCAGTACTTC

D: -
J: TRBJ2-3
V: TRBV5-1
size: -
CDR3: CASSLVDFPARTDTQYF
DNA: TGCGCCAGCAGCTTGGTGGACTTCCCCGCCCGCACAGATACGCAGTATTTT

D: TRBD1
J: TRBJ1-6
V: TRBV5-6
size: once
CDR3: CASSRTGERYSPLHF
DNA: TGTGCCAGCAGTCGGACAGGGGAAAGGTACTCACCCCTCCACTTT

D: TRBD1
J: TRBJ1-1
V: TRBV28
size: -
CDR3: CASSLPLDRGSLAFF
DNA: TGTGCCAGCAGTTTACCGTTGGACAGGGGAAGCTTGGCTTTCTTT

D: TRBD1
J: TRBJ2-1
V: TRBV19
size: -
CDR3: CASSRDRAYNEQFF
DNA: TGTGCCAGTAGTCGGGACAGGGCGTACAATGAGCAGTTCTTC

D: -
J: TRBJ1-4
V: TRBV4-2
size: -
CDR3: CASSQVGPTNEKLFF
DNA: TGTGCCAGCAGCCAAGTGGGACCAACTAATGAAAAACTGTTTTTT

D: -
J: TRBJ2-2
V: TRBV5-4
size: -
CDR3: CASKVQRPGELFF
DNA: TGTGCCAGCAAAGTTCAGAGGCCCGGGGAGCTGTTTTTT

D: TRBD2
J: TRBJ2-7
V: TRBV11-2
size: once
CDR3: CASSLGPAGVHEQYF
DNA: TGTGCCAGCAGCTTAGGTCCAGCGGGAGTACACGAGCAGTACTTC

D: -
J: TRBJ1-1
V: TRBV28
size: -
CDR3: CASSLLGGMGKAFF
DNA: TGTGCCAGCAGTTTACTCGGCGGGATGGGCAAAGCTTTCTTT

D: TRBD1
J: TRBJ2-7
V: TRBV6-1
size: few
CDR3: CASSLDRGGYEQYF
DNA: TGTGCCAGCAGTCTTGACAGGGGGGGCTACGAGCAGTACTTC

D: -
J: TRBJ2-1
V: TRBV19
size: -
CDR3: CASSGRAFYNEQFF
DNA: TGTGCCAGTAGTGGGCGGGCGTTCTACAATGAGCAGTTCTTC

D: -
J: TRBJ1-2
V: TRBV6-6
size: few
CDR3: CASGGLYGYTF
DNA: TGTGCCAGCGGGGGGCTCTATGGCTACACCTTC

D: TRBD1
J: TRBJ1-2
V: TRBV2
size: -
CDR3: CASSRQGNYGYTF
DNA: TGTGCCAGCAGTAGACAGGGTAACTATGGCTACACCTTC

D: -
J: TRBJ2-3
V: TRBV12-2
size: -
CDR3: CASRSDSGRALGTQYF
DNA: TGTGCAAGTCGCTCCGATAGCGGGAGGGCCCTCGGTACGCAGTATTTT

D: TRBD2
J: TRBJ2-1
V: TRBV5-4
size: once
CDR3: CASSLDLAGAPNEQFF
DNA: TGTGCCAGCAGCTTGGATCTAGCGGGAGCCCCCAATGAGCAGTTCTTC

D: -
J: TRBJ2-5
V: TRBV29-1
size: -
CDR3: CSVDRVGETQYF
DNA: TGCAGCGTTGACAGGGTCGGGGAGACCCAGTACTTC

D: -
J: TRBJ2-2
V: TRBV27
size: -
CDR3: CASSLSSQGGRGELFF
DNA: TGTGCCAGCAGTTTATCGAGCCAGGGGGGGCGCGGGGAGCTGTTTTTT

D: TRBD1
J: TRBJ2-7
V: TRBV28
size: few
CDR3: CASRIRDSPYEQYF
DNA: TGTGCCAGCAGGATCCGGGACAGTCCCTACGAGCAGTACTTC

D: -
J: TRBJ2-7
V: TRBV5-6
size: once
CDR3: CASSWQSYEQYF
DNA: TGTGCCAGCAGCTGGCAATCCTACGAGCAGTACTTC

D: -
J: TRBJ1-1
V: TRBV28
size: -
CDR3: CASRRGGGTEAFF
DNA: TGTGCCAGCAGGCGGGGGGGTGGCACTGAAGCTTTCTTT

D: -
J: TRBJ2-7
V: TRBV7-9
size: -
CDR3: CASSLAILGSATRSYEQYF
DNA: TGTGCCAGCAGCTTAGCGATTTTGGGGTCGGCTACCCGATCCTACGAGCAGTACTTC

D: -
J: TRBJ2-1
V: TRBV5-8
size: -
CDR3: CASSLQETYNEQFF
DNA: TGTGCCAGCAGCTTGCAGGAGACCTACAATGAGCAGTTCTTC

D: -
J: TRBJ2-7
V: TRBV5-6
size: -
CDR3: CQQGASYEQYF
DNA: TGCCAACAGGGAGCGTCCTACGAGCAGTACTTC

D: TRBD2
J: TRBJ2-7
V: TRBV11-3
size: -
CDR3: CASSFTSGGYEQYF
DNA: TGTGCCAGCAGCTTTACATCGGGAGGGTACGAGCAGTACTTC

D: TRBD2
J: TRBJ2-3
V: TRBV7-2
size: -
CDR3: CASRVSGGADTQYF
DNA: TGTGCCAGCAGGGTTAGCGGGGGGGCAGATACGCAGTATTTT

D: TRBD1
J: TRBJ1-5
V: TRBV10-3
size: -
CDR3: CAISEGDRGPQPQHF
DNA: TGTGCCATCAGTGAGGGAGACAGGGGACCTCAGCCCCAGCATTTT